The rows below give T cell receptor beta chains drawn from one sample of a study of shared clonotypes between healthy human individuals. TCRdb keeps only in-frame clones here, not all; method: immunoSEQ multiplex PCR. The table shows 760,000 or so clones, with 95% to 97% occurring only once. Material: naive CD8+ T cells sorted from blood. The source of these receptors is a man between 25 and 39 years old in good health. Each CDR3 is given with its conserved first and last residue. A D gene is named only where the DNA matches it firmly. Clone size appears in some rows only: once, few, many, or a class for an expanded clone.

abundance	d_gene	j_gene	v_gene	CDR3aa	CDR3nt
once	-	TRBJ2-2	TRBV10-1	CASSEGGTNTGELFF	TGCGCCAGCAGTGAGGGGGGAACGAACACCGGGGAGCTGTTTTTT
once	-	TRBJ2-1	TRBV7-9	CASSLPGFSYNEQFF	TGTGCCAGCAGCCTCCCGGGGTTCTCCTACAATGAGCAGTTCTTC
-	-	TRBJ2-5	TRBV7-9	CASSSKETQYF	TGTGCCAGCAGCTCTAAAGAGACCCAGTACTTC
-	-	TRBJ2-5	TRBV7-9	CASSFRIQETQYF	TGTGCCAGCAGCTTCAGAATCCAAGAGACCCAGTACTTC
-	TRBD1	TRBJ1-5	TRBV2	CASSNERQGHQPQHF	TGTGCCAGCAGTAATGAGAGACAGGGACATCAGCCCCAGCATTTT
-	-	TRBJ1-1	TRBV29-1	CSVVIVTETFF	TGCAGCGTTGTTATCGTGACCGAGACTTTCTTT
once	TRBD2	TRBJ2-3	TRBV29-1	CSVAGTSGSTDTQYF	TGCAGCGTGGCCGGGACTAGCGGGAGCACAGATACGCAGTATTTT
-	-	TRBJ2-7	TRBV14	CASSPRLSYEQYF	TGTGCCAGCAGCCCCCGTCTCAGCTACGAGCAGTACTTC
-	TRBD2	TRBJ2-7	TRBV27	CASSLVGTTVEQYF	TGTGCCAGCAGTTTAGTAGGGACTACCGTAGAGCAGTACTTC
-	-	TRBJ2-7	TRBV7-8	CASSYTGSHEQYF	TGTGCCAGCAGCTACACAGGGAGCCACGAGCAGTACTTC
-	TRBD2	TRBJ2-3	TRBV6-1	CASGELRGLGVDTQYF	TGTGCCAGCGGTGAGTTGAGGGGACTAGGTGTAGATACGCAGTATTTT
-	TRBD1	TRBJ2-7	TRBV28	CASGRPGQGSGGYEQYF	TGTGCCAGCGGACGACCGGGACAGGGAAGTGGGGGCTACGAGCAGTACTTC
once	-	TRBJ2-7	TRBV4-2	CASSQDLPIGDTRGYEQYF	TGTGCCAGCAGCCAAGACCTACCCATTGGGGACACCAGAGGTTACGAGCAGTACTTC
-	-	TRBJ2-1	TRBV2	CASRGDPPGEQFF	TGTGCCAGCCGAGGGGACCCACCCGGTGAGCAGTTCTTC
-	-	TRBJ1-5	TRBV6-4	CASSAEGSNQPQHF	TGTGCCAGCAGTGCTGAGGGTAGCAATCAGCCCCAGCATTTT
-	-	TRBJ2-7	TRBV4-1	CASSQGTVYEQYF	TGCGCCAGCAGCCAAGGGACAGTATACGAGCAGTACTTC
-	-	TRBJ2-7	TRBV6-5	CASSSDTFALHEQYF	TGTGCCAGCAGTTCCGACACCTTTGCGCTCCACGAGCAGTACTTC
-	-	TRBJ2-3	TRBV18	CASSTGPRTDTQYF	TGTGCCAGCTCGACCGGGCCACGCACAGATACGCAGTATTTT
-	-	TRBJ2-7	TRBV5-6	CASSYGSRRYEQYF	TGTGCCAGCAGCTACGGGTCCCGGCGCTACGAGCAGTACTTC
-	TRBD2	TRBJ2-3	TRBV29-1	CSVPPTSGRAGNTQYF	TGCAGCGTGCCCCCTACTAGCGGGAGGGCCGGGAATACGCAGTATTTT
-	-	TRBJ1-2	TRBV6-5	CASSRLETGFYGYTF	TGTGCCAGCAGTCGATTAGAGACAGGATTCTATGGCTACACCTTC
once	-	TRBJ1-1	TRBV15	CATSNDGNTEAFF	TGTGCCACCAGCAACGACGGGAACACTGAAGCTTTCTTT
-	-	TRBJ2-6	TRBV7-2	CATEQGLSGANVLTF	TGTGCCACGGAGCAGGGCCTCTCTGGGGCCAACGTCCTGACTTTC
-	-	TRBJ1-5	TRBV21-1	CASSKEAVRGNTQPQHF	TGTGCCAGCAGCAAAGAGGCTGTCAGGGGGAATACTCAGCCCCAGCATTTT
-	TRBD2	TRBJ2-1	TRBV4-3	CASSQEWLLGGPDEQFF	TGCGCCAGCAGCCAAGAGTGGCTGTTGGGAGGGCCCGATGAGCAGTTCTTC
-	-	TRBJ2-7	TRBV7-9	CASSLIPDYAYEQYF	TGTGCCAGCAGCCTAATCCCGGACTATGCCTACGAGCAGTACTTC
once	-	TRBJ2-7	TRBV10-3	CAISDLEGAPYEQYF	TGTGCCATCAGTGATCTGGAGGGAGCCCCCTACGAGCAGTACTTC
-	-	TRBJ1-5	TRBV4-3	CASSQARGGQPQHF	TGCGCCAGCAGCCAAGCCAGGGGAGGGCAGCCCCAGCATTTT
-	-	TRBJ2-1	TRBV7-9	CASSSRLVNEQFF	TGTGCCAGCAGCTCCAGACTAGTGAATGAGCAGTTCTTC
-	TRBD2	TRBJ2-1	TRBV5-4	CASSLGPLAESSYNEQFF	TGTGCCAGCAGCTTGGGGCCGCTAGCGGAGAGCTCCTACAATGAGCAGTTCTTC
-	-	TRBJ2-7	TRBV18	CASSQTDGVASYEQYF	TGTGCCAGCTCACAAACGGACGGAGTCGCCTCCTACGAGCAGTACTTC
-	TRBD1	TRBJ2-6	TRBV4-3	CASSQDLTGSSGANVLTF	TGCGCCAGCAGCCAAGATTTGACAGGGAGCTCTGGGGCCAACGTCCTGACTTTC